This TCR beta chain was identified during a study of T cell responses to AZD1222 COVID-19 vaccine. From germline, CDR1 is MGHDK and CDR2 SYGVNS. CDR3 length: 12 residues. Trimming left V 5 bases short and J 10 bases short, with 9 bases between. This clone appeared a few times. Sequencing was performed with immunoSEQ multiplex PCR; in TCRdb, only in-frame clones are kept and a portion is missing. The sample yields approximately 50,000 clones, around nine tenths seen once. The genes are TRBV25-1 and TRBJ1-6, with no clear D. This TCR was recovered from an adult in good health. The starting material was peripheral blood, obtained on day 0 of AZD1222 vaccination. The CDR3 DNA follows: TGTGCCAGCAGTTACGGGAGGTCACCCCTCCACTTT. Residues: CASSYGRSPLHF.